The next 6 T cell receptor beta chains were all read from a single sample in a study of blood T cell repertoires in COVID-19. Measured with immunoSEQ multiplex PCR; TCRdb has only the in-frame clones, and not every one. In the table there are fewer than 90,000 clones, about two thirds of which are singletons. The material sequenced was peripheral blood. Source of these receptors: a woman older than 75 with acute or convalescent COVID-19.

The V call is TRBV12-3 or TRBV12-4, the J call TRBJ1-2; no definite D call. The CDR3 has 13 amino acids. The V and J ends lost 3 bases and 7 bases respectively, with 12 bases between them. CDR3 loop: CASSFSLNGGYTF. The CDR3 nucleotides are TGTGCCAGCAGTTTCTCACTGAATGGTGGCTACACCTTC.

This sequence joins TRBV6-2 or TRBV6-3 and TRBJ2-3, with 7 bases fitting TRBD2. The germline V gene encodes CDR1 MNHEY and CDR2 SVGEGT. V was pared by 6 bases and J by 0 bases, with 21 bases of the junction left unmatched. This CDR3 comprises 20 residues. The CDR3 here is CASSSVSFNPGLSSTDTQYF. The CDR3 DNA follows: TGTGCCAGCAGCTCAGTTTCCTTTAACCCGGGACTAAGTAGCACAGATACGCAGTATTTT.

DNA for the CDR3: TGTGCCAGCAGTTCCGGGACAGATAATTCACCCCTCCACTTT. It codes for CASSSGTDNSPLHF. The rearrangement links TRBV6-5 to TRBJ1-6, with 7 nucleotides matching TRBD1. Germline V CDR1 and CDR2: MNHEY, SVGAGI. The V and J ends lost 4 bases and 5 bases, in that order; junction bases with no gene match: 2. The CDR3 sequence is 14 residues long.

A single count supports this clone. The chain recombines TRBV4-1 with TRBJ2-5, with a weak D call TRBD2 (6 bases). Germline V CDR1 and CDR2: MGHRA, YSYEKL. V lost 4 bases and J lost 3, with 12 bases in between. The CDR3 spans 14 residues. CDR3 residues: CASSLVSGEETQYF. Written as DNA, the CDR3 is TGCGCCAGCAGCCTAGTGTCGGGAGAAGAGACCCAGTACTTC.

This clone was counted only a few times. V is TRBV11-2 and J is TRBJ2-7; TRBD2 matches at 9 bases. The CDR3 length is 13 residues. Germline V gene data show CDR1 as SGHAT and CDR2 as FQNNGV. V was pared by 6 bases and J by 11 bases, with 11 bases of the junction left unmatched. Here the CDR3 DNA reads TGTGCCAGCAGTTCCCGGCATAGCGGGGGAAAGTACTTC. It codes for CASSSRHSGGKYF.

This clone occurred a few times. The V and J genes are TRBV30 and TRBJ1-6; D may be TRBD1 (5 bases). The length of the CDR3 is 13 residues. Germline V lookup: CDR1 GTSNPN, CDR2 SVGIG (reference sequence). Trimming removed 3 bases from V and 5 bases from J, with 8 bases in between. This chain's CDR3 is CAWRQGDNSPLHF. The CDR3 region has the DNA TGTGCCTGGAGGCAAGGGGATAATTCACCCCTCCACTTT. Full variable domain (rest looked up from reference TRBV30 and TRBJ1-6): SQTIHQWPATLVQPVGSPLSLECTVEGTSNPNLYWYRQAAGRGLQLLFYSVGIGQISSEVPQNLSASRPQDRQFILSSKKLLLSDSGFYLCAWRQGDNSPLHFGNGTRLTVT.